Here is one TCR beta chain with its context. Its antigen remains unidentified. The assay ran at deep level. The assay was immunoSEQ multiplex PCR, and TCRdb's table has in-frame clones only and misses some. The sample carries about 2.2 million clones, roughly 91% recorded once. This sample is drawn from a study of shared clonotypes between healthy human individuals. Study-wide results and caveats: Memory subsets generally showed smaller estimated richness than naive subsets did. Clonotype sharing across several donors was observed for 4.5% to 6.5% of naive CD4 clonotypes.

The CDR3 extends over 16 amino acids. CDR1 is SEHNR and CDR2 is FQNEAQ in the germline V gene (reference sequence). The germline V and J ends were trimmed by 5 bases and 4 bases, with 18 bases remaining between them. CD45RO-negative cells were positively selected for CCR7, leaving out terminally differentiated effector memory CD45RA+ cells. Input material: naive CD8+ T cells from PBMCs. The TCR was taken from a man aged 18 to 30 in good health. Some clones in this sample may be carry-over from other donors' samples. The chain has TRBV7-9 and TRBJ2-1, with D possibly TRBD1 on 7 matching bases. Here the CDR3 DNA reads TGTGCCAGCAGCCCAGGGGGGACAGCACGATACAATGAGCAGTTCTTC. It specifies CASSPGGTARYNEQFF.